Listed below are T cell receptor beta chains from one sample, sequenced in a study of CD8+ T cells in alopecia areata. TCRdb's table, derived via immunoSEQ multiplex PCR, lists solely in-frame clones and lacks some. The profile shows about 290,000 clones, 55% to 70% of them singletons. This specimen was CD4+ T cells sorted from blood, taken at week 24, from a patient treated with tofacitinib. All receptors derive from a human donor with alopecia areata. The CDR3 runs from the conserved cysteine through the conserved F or W. D genes are given only for firm matches. The size field is filled for only some rows; it gives once, few, many or a size class.

>TRBJ2-7|TRBD1|.|TRBV7-9|14
CASSRDRYSYEQYF
TGTGCCAGCAGCCGGGACAGATATTCCTACGAGCAGTACTTC
>TRBJ1-2|.|.|TRBV10-3|16
CAISESGTGGLYGYTF
TGTGCCATCAGTGAGTCGGGGACCGGAGGATTATATGGCTACACCTTC
>TRBJ2-1|.|few|TRBV6-5|14
CASRRSGGGPEQFF
TGTGCCAGCAGGAGGAGCGGCGGAGGTCCTGAGCAGTTCTTC
>TRBJ2-7|.|.|TRBV29-1|15
CSVLFRPRDSYEQYF
TGCAGCGTTTTATTCCGGCCGAGGGATTCCTACGAGCAGTACTTC
>TRBJ1-2|.|.|TRBV28|13
CASSFGHVEGYTF
TGTGCCAGCAGTTTCGGCCACGTCGAGGGCTACACCTTC
>TRBJ2-5|.|.|TRBV28|16
CASSPVTGRSQETQYF
TGTGCCAGCAGCCCCGTAACAGGGCGCAGTCAAGAGACCCAGTACTTC
>TRBJ2-7|TRBD1|.|TRBV6-5|12
CASTDRSNEQYF
TGTGCCAGCACGGACAGGAGCAACGAGCAGTACTTC
>TRBJ2-5|.|once|TRBV13|16
CASSLGFRRDQETQYF
TGTGCCAGCAGCTTAGGCTTCAGGAGGGACCAAGAGACCCAGTACTTC
>TRBJ1-2|TRBD1|.|TRBV11-1|14
CASSLGQAVSGYTF
TGTGCCAGCAGCTTGGGACAGGCAGTGAGTGGCTACACCTTC
>TRBJ2-3|.|.|TRBV19|13
CASSIPPGDTQYF
TGTGCCAGTAGTATCCCCCCGGGGGATACGCAGTATTTT
>TRBJ2-4|.|few|TRBV7-9|17
CASSATTGSAAKNIQYF
TGTGCCAGCAGCGCGACAACAGGGTCAGCGGCCAAAAACATTCAGTACTTC
>TRBJ1-1|.|once|TRBV30|10
CAWSVVEAFF
TGTGCCTGGAGTGTTGTTGAAGCTTTCTTT
>TRBJ1-2|TRBD1|.|TRBV7-9|13
CASSPTGVYGYTF
TGTGCCAGCAGCCCGACAGGGGTTTATGGCTACACCTTC
>TRBJ2-3|.|.|TRBV5-1|14
CASSLGPNTDTQYF
TGCGCCAGCAGCTTGGGACCAAACACAGATACGCAGTATTTT
>TRBJ1-1|.|few|TRBV30|14
CAWIWVDGSTEAFF
TGTGCCTGGATATGGGTGGATGGGAGCACTGAAGCTTTCTTT
>TRBJ2-3|.|.|TRBV5-1|15
CASSLVGGRTDTQYF
TGCGCCAGCAGCTTGGTAGGGGGTCGGACAGATACGCAGTATTTT
>TRBJ2-2|TRBD2|few|TRBV9|16
CASSVQQRGLSGELFF
TGTGCCAGCAGCGTACAGCAGCGGGGGCTATCCGGGGAGCTGTTTTTT
>TRBJ1-5|.|few|TRBV30|13
CAWSIKGTQPQHF
TGTGCCTGGAGTATAAAGGGTACACAGCCCCAGCATTTT
>TRBJ2-7|.|.|TRBV27|15
CASSFSPGETYEQYF
TGTGCCAGCAGTTTTTCCCCAGGGGAAACCTACGAGCAGTACTTC
>TRBJ2-5|.|.|TRBV2|14
CASSGSEYQETQYF
TGTGCCAGCAGTGGGTCAGAGTACCAAGAGACCCAGTACTTC
>TRBJ2-7|.|.|TRBV2|11
CASRSSYEQYF
TGTGCCAGTAGGAGCTCCTACGAGCAGTACTTC
>TRBJ1-2|.|.|TRBV4-1|12
CASSQGLGGYTF
TGCGCCAGCAGCCAAGGGTTGGGTGGCTACACCTTC
>TRBJ1-1|TRBD1|.|TRBV29-1|16
CSVEDPLRDRGTEAFF
TGCAGCGTTGAAGATCCGCTCCGGGACAGGGGAACTGAAGCTTTCTTT
>TRBJ2-5|.|.|TRBV18|15
CASSPGTSGQETQYF
TGTGCCAGCTCACCGGGGACCTCCGGCCAAGAGACCCAGTACTTC
>TRBJ2-5|.|.|TRBV30|14
CAWSVLGGKETQYF
TGTGCCTGGAGTGTACTGGGGGGAAAAGAGACCCAGTACTTC
>TRBJ2-1|TRBD2|few|TRBV28|16
CASSNPSGGRYNEQFF
TGTGCCAGCAGCAACCCTAGCGGGGGAAGATACAATGAGCAGTTCTTC
>TRBJ1-2|.|.|TRBV5-1|15
CASSLDVDTGRGYTF
TGCGCCAGCAGCTTGGACGTGGACACCGGTCGGGGCTACACCTTC
>TRBJ2-1|.|.|TRBV30|15
CAWRRAQRNGNEQFF
TGTGCCTGGCGGCGGGCACAGCGAAATGGGAATGAGCAGTTCTTC
>TRBJ1-2|.|.|TRBV27|12
CASRPRLGGYTF
TGTGCCAGCAGGCCCCGGCTTGGCGGCTACACCTTC
>TRBJ2-3|TRBD2|.|TRBV4-1|17
CASSYGTSGGPTDTQYF
TGCGCCAGCAGCTACGGGACTAGCGGGGGACCCACAGATACGCAGTATTTT
>TRBJ2-7|TRBD1|.|TRBV5-1|14
CASSSRDRAYEQYF
TGCGCCAGCAGCTCGAGGGACAGAGCCTACGAGCAGTACTTC
>TRBJ2-1|TRBD2|.|TRBV7-2|17
CASSLAATSGGYNEQFF
TGTGCCAGCAGCTTAGCAGCGACTAGCGGGGGGTACAATGAGCAGTTCTTC
>TRBJ2-7|TRBD1|.|TRBV29-1|15
CSVDPGTGSSYEQYF
TGCAGCGTTGACCCCGGGACAGGCAGCTCCTACGAGCAGTACTTC
>TRBJ2-3|.|.|TRBV14|15
CASSLPGGSMNTQYF
TGTGCCAGCAGCCTCCCGGGCGGGTCCATGAATACGCAGTATTTT
>TRBJ2-6|.|.|TRBV19|15
CASTAVESGANVLTF
TGTGCCAGTACCGCTGTGGAGTCTGGGGCCAACGTCCTGACTTTC
>TRBJ1-2|.|.|TRBV18|16
CASSPSGITGNYGYTF
TGTGCCAGCTCACCCTCGGGCATCACGGGGAACTATGGCTACACCTTC
>TRBJ1-4|.|.|TRBV25-1|13
CASSDQNYEKLFF
TGTGCCAGCAGTGACCAAAACTATGAAAAACTGTTTTTT
>TRBJ2-3|.|few|TRBV5-1|16
CASSLETRAHTDTQYF
TGCGCCAGCAGCTTGGAAACTAGGGCCCACACAGATACGCAGTATTTT
>TRBJ1-6|.|.|TRBV7-9|15
CASSPQVLNNSPLHF
TGTGCCAGCAGCCCGCAGGTCCTGAATAATTCACCCCTCCACTTT
>TRBJ1-2|TRBD1|.|TRBV7-2|16
CASSLALFDRDYGYTF
TGTGCCAGCAGCTTAGCGTTATTTGACAGGGACTATGGCTACACCTTC
>TRBJ2-5|.|few|TRBV7-3|14
CASSLLGPAETQYF
TGTGCCAGCAGCTTATTAGGTCCGGCGGAGACCCAGTACTTC
>TRBJ2-4|.|.|TRBV6-6|12
CASDFGGNIQYF
TGTGCCAGCGATTTTGGGGGGAACATTCAGTACTTC
>TRBJ2-3|.|.|TRBV30|14
CAWSVGGRPDTQYF
TGTGCCTGGAGTGTGGGGGGGCGCCCAGATACGCAGTATTTT
>TRBJ2-5|.|.|TRBV5-4|16
CASSLDREGIKETQYF
TGTGCCAGCAGCTTGGACAGGGAAGGAATAAAAGAGACCCAGTACTTC
>TRBJ1-2|.|.|TRBV30|13
CAWIDYSNYGYTF
TGTGCCTGGATTGATTATTCTAACTATGGCTACACCTTC
>TRBJ2-1|TRBD1|once|TRBV2|15
CASSPGTGPYNEQFF
TGTGCCAGCAGTCCGGGGACAGGACCCTACAATGAGCAGTTCTTC
>TRBJ1-5|.|once|TRBV10-3|17
CAISESSAGLGNQPQHF
TGTGCCATCAGTGAGTCGAGCGCCGGGCTTGGGAATCAGCCCCAGCATTTT
>TRBJ2-7|TRBD1|.|TRBV6-5|12
CASRNRGGEQYF
TGTGCCAGCAGAAACAGGGGCGGCGAGCAGTACTTC